The 17 T cell receptor beta chains given below trace back to one sample, sequenced in a study of T cell repertoires in cytomegalovirus infection. Their antigens are not known. TCRdb ran MiXCR on the reads and lists one entry per CDR3 protein. The profile shows around 900,000 distinct CDR3 sequences, under 40% of them singletons. The specimen comprised cultured CD8+ T cells from PBMCs, sampled from culture after CMV antigen stimulation. These receptors originate from a human donor in good health (CMV status not recorded). Some clones in this sample may be carry-over from other donors' samples.

This clonotype was seen repeatedly, ten times or more. The chain is built from TRBV7-9 and TRBJ2-7, with D possibly being TRBD1 or TRBD2 (5 bases each). Germline V gene sequence: CDR1 SEHNR, CDR2 FQNEAQ (reference sequence). Trimming took 5 bases from V and 0 from J, leaving 20 bases between them. This CDR3 has 17 residues. CDR3 sequence: CASSPPERTRSSYEQYF. The DNA of the CDR3 is TGTGCCAGCAGCCCTCCGGAGCGGACAAGGAGCTCCTACGAGCAGTACTTC.

This clonotype was seen ten or more times. V is TRBV6-5 and J is TRBJ1-1, with 7 bases that match TRBD1. V dropped 6 bases and J dropped 5; count of bases not matched to a gene: 12. The CDR3 contains 15 residues. Germline V gene data show CDR1 as MNHEY and CDR2 as SVGAGI. The CDR3 is CASSYSITGETEAFF. DNA of the CDR3: TGTGCCAGCAGCTACAGCATCACAGGGGAGACTGAAGCTTTCTTT.

This chain uses TRBV28 with TRBJ1-2; D perhaps matches TRBD1 (6 bases). Germline V CDR1 and CDR2: MDHEN, SYDVKM. This CDR3 is 14 amino acids long. Trimming cost V 5 bases and J 4 bases, with 14 bases left between them. CDR3 loop: CASSPVTGSYGYTF. CDR3 DNA: TGTGCCAGCAGTCCCGTAACAGGGAGCTATGGCTACACCTTC.

With respect to this clonotype: Mismatch with germline at one junction end may stem from a read error. The chain has TRBV7-9 and TRBJ2-1; D is possibly TRBD2 (5 bases). CDR3 length equals 17 residues. Germline CDR1 reads SEHNR; CDR2 reads FQNEAQ (reference sequence). The CDR3 nucleotides read TGTGCCAACAGCTTCATAATACGACACGGAGGTGGCAATGAGCAGTTCTTC. Amino acid sequence: CANSFIIRHGGGNEQFF.

The chain couples TRBV20-1 to TRBJ2-7; D perhaps matches TRBD2 (6 bases). Trimming stripped 0 bases from V and 0 bases from J, with 12 bases between. From germline, CDR1 is DFQATT and CDR2 SNEGSKA (reference sequence). The CDR3 loop spans 15 amino acids. The DNA of the CDR3 is TGCAGTGCTAGAGATCATAGCGGACACTCCTACGAGCAGTACTTC. It translates to CSARDHSGHSYEQYF.

Only a few counts were recorded for this clonotype. The chain recombines TRBV27 with TRBJ2-3; D ambiguous. Germline lookup yields CDR1 MNHEY and CDR2 SMNVEV (reference sequence). The CDR3 loop spans 12 amino acids. V lost 7 bases, J lost 0 bases, and 5 bases lay in between. This CDR3 reads CASTDSTDTQYF. CDR3 DNA: TGTGCCAGCACGGACAGCACAGATACGCAGTATTTT.

The chain couples TRBV6-2 or TRBV6-3 to TRBJ1-1; 8 bases are shared with TRBD1. Looked up from germline, CDR1 is MNHEY and CDR2 is SVGEGT. This CDR3 is built from 11 residues. Trimming at V came to 8 bases and at J to 8 bases, leaving 4 bases not matched to a gene. The CDR3 DNA reads TGTGCCAGCCGGACAGGGCAAGAAGCTTTCTTT. It translates to CASRTGQEAFF.

CDR3 protein: CASSRGGRPQETQYF. The CDR3 region has the DNA TGTGCCAGCTCCCGAGGCGGCAGACCCCAAGAGACCCAGTACTTC. V is TRBV27 and J is TRBJ2-5; D is unresolved. The germline CDR1 and CDR2 sequences are MNHEY and SMNVEV (reference sequence). The V end lost 8 bases, the J end lost 1 base, and 17 bases lay between the germline ends. The CDR3 extends over 15 amino acids.

The V and J genes are TRBV15 and TRBJ2-7; 8 bases agree with TRBD1. This CDR3 has 13 residues. Germline loops: CDR1 LNHNV, CDR2 YYDKDF (reference sequence). The ends lost 2 bases at V and 6 bases at J; junction bases unmatched: 3. Here the CDR3 DNA reads TGTGCCACCAGCAGACGAGACAGGGGCGAGCAGTACTTC. It codes for CATSRRDRGEQYF.

This clonotype was recorded a few times. The gene calls are TRBV6-1 and TRBJ2-7; a weak D match, TRBD1 (5 bases). This CDR3 contains 12 residues. V was shortened by 4 bases and J by 6 bases, with 10 bases between the two germline ends. The germline V gene encodes CDR1 MNHNS and CDR2 SASEGT. CDR3 residues: CASSARDFEQYF. The CDR3 region has the DNA TGTGCCAGCAGTGCCAGGGATTTCGAGCAGTACTTC.

V and J are TRBV20-1 and TRBJ2-6; either TRBD1 or TRBD2 may fit D (5 bases each). CDR3 length: 12 residues. Trimming shortened V by 5 bases and J by 10 bases, and 12 bases separated the two germline ends. Per the germline V gene, CDR1 is DFQATT and CDR2 is SNEGSKA (reference sequence). The CDR3 DNA sequence: TGCAGTGCTCTCCGGGACCGTAACGTCCTGACTTTC. Translating it yields CSALRDRNVLTF.

This clonotype has more than one count but fewer than ten. The chain carries TRBV7-9 and TRBJ1-1; 9 bases are shared with TRBD1. The CDR3 extends over 15 amino acids. Germline lookup yields CDR1 SEHNR and CDR2 FQNEAQ (reference sequence). The trim removed 5 bases at V and 3 bases at J, leaving 7 bases unmatched. The CDR3 coding sequence is TGTGCCAGCAGCGGAGGAGACAGGGGGTACACTGAAGCTTTCTTT. Translating it yields CASSGGDRGYTEAFF.

In its sample, this clonotype was seen a few times. V gene TRBV7-2 combines with J gene TRBJ1-3, with TRBD1 identical over 7 bases. In germline, CDR1 is SGHTA, CDR2 FQGNSA. The V gene end was trimmed by 6 bases and the J gene end by 1 base; junction bases not matched to a gene: 6. CDR3 length: 15 residues. CDR3: CASRSQGFSGNTIYF. The CDR3 nucleotides read TGTGCCAGCAGATCACAGGGGTTTTCTGGAAACACCATATATTTT.

On this clonotype itself: With a much larger clone just one base away, this may be a read error. The chain links TRBV7-2 to TRBJ1-5; the D gene is possibly TRBD1 (6 bases). The CDR3 is 15 residues long. The germline V gene encodes CDR1 SGHTA and CDR2 FQGNSA. CDR3 in DNA: TGTGCCAACAGCCCCCTGGGGGCTAGCAATCAGCCCCAGCATTTT. This codes for CANSPLGASNQPQHF.

This clonotype has only a few counts. The chain links TRBV2 to TRBJ1-6; weak D call: TRBD1 (6 bases). The CDR3 has 16 amino acids. Germline CDR1 and CDR2: SNHLY and FYNNEI. The V gene lost 3 bases and the J gene lost 7 bases, with 16 bases spanning the gap. The CDR3 reads CASSDVGTKPNSPLHF. Here the CDR3 DNA reads TGTGCCAGCAGTGACGTGGGGACAAAGCCAAATTCACCCCTCCACTTT.

This chain joins TRBV7-9 and TRBJ1-2; perhaps TRBD1 as D (5 bases). Trimming shortened V by 4 bases and J by 8 bases, and 32 bases separated the two germline ends. This CDR3 is 19 amino acids long. CDR1 SEHNR and CDR2 FQNEAQ come from the germline V gene (reference sequence). The DNA for the CDR3 is TGTGCCAGCAGCTCCCCGTCATCCCCTAGCGGGACCTCTTTGGGAGGCTACACCTTC. Translation gives CASSSPSSPSGTSLGGYTF.

This clonotype has a count of ten or more. V usage is TRBV12-3 or TRBV12-4 and J usage is TRBJ1-3; the D gene is possibly TRBD1 (6 bases). Trimming removed 5 bases at V and 4 bases at J, with 15 bases between. The CDR3 consists of 15 residues. The CDR3 region has the DNA TGTGCCAGCAGTCCGGCCGGGACACTCGGAAACACCATATATTTT. This gives the protein CASSPAGTLGNTIYF.